The TCR beta chain described here comes from a study of T cell repertoires in cytomegalovirus infection. TCRdb reanalysed the reads using MiXCR and keeps one entry per CDR3 protein. Altogether approximately 990,000 distinct CDR3 sequences are present, 31% being singletons, with the ten largest covering about 14%. The germline gives CDR1 MNHEY, CDR2 SMNVEV (reference sequence). V was trimmed by 0 bases and J by 2 bases, leaving 17 bases between them. CDR3 length: 17 residues. This clonotype occurred once. The antigen is unknown. This specimen was cultured CD8+ T cells from PBMCs, taken from culture after CMV antigen stimulation. The sequence came from a human donor in good health (CMV status not recorded). Some clones in this sample may be carry-over from other donors' samples. J is TRBJ2-7 and V is TRBV27; weak D call: TRBD2 (5 bases). CDR3 in DNA: TGTGCCAGCAGTTTATCGTTTTGGGGAGCGGAACCCTACGAGCAGTACTTC. This codes for CASSLSFWGAEPYEQYF.